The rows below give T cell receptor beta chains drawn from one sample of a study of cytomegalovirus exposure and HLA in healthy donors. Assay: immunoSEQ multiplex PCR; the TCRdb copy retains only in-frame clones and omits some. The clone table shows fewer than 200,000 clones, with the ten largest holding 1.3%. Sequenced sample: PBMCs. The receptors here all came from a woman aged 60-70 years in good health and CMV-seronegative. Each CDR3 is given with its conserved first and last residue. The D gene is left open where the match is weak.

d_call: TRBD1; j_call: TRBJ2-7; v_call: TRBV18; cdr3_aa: CASSPRQGAGEQYF
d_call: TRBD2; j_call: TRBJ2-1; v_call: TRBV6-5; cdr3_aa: CASSYLVSGGAGEQFF
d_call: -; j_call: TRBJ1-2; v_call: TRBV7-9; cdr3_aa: CASSLVGGGGIF
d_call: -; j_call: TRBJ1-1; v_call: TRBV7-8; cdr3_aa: CASSLGEGFEAFF
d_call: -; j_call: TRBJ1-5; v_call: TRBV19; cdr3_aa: CASISPYSNQPQHF
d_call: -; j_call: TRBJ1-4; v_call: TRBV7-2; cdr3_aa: CASSSVATNEKLFF
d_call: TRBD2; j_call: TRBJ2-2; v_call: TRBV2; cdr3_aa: CASSEGLAAGGELFF
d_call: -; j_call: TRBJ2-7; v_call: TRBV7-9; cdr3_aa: CASSPYTSAYEQYF
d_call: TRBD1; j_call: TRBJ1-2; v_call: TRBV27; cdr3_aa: CASGTTGINYGYTF
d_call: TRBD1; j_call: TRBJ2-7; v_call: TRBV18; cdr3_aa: CASSPRGTGGYEQYF
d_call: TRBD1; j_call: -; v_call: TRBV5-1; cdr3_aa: CASSFPSGQGTYEQYF
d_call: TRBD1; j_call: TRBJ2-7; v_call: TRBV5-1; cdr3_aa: CASSFDRGAFYEQYF
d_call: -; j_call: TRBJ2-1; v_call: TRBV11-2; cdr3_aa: CASSTQRGSEQFF
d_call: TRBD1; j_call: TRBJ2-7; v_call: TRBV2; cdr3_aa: CATNRDRGGEQYF
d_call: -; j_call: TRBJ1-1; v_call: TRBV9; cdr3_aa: CASSGREQQQRNTEAFF
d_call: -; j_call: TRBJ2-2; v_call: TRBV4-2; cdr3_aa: CASSQAGNTGELFF
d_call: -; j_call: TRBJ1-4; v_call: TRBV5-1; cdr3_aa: CASSLVAGVREKLFF
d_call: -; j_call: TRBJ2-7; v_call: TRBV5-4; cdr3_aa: CASSFGGAILNEQYF
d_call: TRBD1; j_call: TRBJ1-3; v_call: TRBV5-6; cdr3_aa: CASSLGTGGNTIYF
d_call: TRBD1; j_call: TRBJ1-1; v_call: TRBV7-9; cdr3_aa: CASSFRDRATEAFF
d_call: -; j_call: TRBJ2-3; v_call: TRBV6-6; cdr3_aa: CASSYGQGYTDTQYF
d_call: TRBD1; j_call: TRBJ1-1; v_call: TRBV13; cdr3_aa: CASSFPPQTGALNTEAFF